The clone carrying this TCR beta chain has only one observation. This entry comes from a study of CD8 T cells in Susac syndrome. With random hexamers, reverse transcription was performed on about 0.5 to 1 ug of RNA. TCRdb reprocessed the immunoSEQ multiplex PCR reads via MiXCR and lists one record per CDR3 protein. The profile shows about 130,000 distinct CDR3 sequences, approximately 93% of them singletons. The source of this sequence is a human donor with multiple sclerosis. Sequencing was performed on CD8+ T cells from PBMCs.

This chain's CDR3 is CASSSGTSGSDTQYF. The CDR3 nucleotides are TGTGCCAGCAGCTCTGGGACTAGCGGCAGCGATACGCAGTATTTT. This chain uses TRBV7-2 with TRBJ2-3, with 11 nucleotides matching TRBD2. Per the germline V gene, CDR1 is SGHTA and CDR2 is FQGNSA. This CDR3 has 15 amino acids. The junction had 6 bases not matched to a gene; V was cut back by 4 bases and J by 6 bases.